This TCR beta chain was sequenced in a study of human T cells and chemical hapten exposure. The ends were cut back, 5 bases at V and 2 bases at J, with 8 bases in the middle. Germline CDR1 is SGHNT and CDR2 is YYREEE (reference sequence). The CDR3 extends over 12 amino acids. RNA extraction used unfractionated whole blood as the source of total RNA. It was the library that attached unique molecular identifiers to individual cDNA molecules. In TCRdb, the reads were re-called with MiXCR into one record per CDR3 protein. Counted here are around 120,000 distinct CDR3 sequences, over 7.5% occurring once; the ten biggest clones make up over 1.1%.

The gene calls are TRBV5-4 and TRBJ2-7; D remains ambiguous. This TCR was sampled from a human donor in good health. Some clones in this sample may be carry-over from other donors' samples. Sequences were obtained from whole blood. The CDR3 sequence is CASSNGPYEQYF. DNA of the CDR3: TGTGCCAGCAGTAACGGGCCCTACGAGCAGTACTTC.